This T cell receptor beta chain was captured in a study of blood T cell repertoires in COVID-19. For the study at large: Italy, Spain and the United States were the sources of the convalescent and acute COVID-19 samples. In each case, the material was cDNA or gDNA derived from T cells, B-cell-depleted T cells, or PBMCs.

Per the study methods: Reference gene primer amplification gave nucleated cell count estimates. Sequencing used immunoSEQ multiplex PCR; TCRdb keeps in-frame clones, though not all of them. V and J calls and clone size are those listed in that table; D and trimming were worked out from the DNA. The table shows 280,000 or so clones, with nearly 90% occurring only once. The age range of participants was about 18 to 89 years, with residence in under 25 US areas. The CDR3 has 15 amino acids. V was pared by 5 bases and J by 3 bases, with 16 bases between. In germline, CDR1 is SGHAT, CDR2 FQNNGV. The chain has TRBV11-2 and TRBJ1-1; D is ambiguous. Input material: PBMCs or T cells enriched from blood (not recorded which). This TCR was sampled from a woman between 18 and 30 years old with acute COVID-19. This CDR3 reads CASSLSPGGYTEAFF. In nucleotides, the CDR3 is TGTGCCAGCAGCCTAAGCCCGGGAGGGTACACTGAAGCTTTCTTT.